This TCR beta chain was profiled in a study of blood T cell repertoires in COVID-19. Study context: From the United States, Italy and Spain came samples of acute and convalescent COVID-19. From T cells, B-cell-depleted T cells, or PBMCs came the material, which was cDNA or gDNA.

Trimming took 1 base from V and 8 from J, leaving 8 bases between them. CDR1 is MNHNS and CDR2 is SASEGT in the germline V gene. The CDR3 has 12 residues. A few counts support this clone. Authors' methods: Nucleated cell number was recorded as an estimate derived from reference gene primer amplification. Measured with immunoSEQ multiplex PCR; TCRdb has only the in-frame clones, and not every one. Clonal size and the V and J genes are those of that table, whereas D and trimming came from the DNA. Of about 380,000 clones listed, 89% were seen once; the top ten hold over 1%. Sample: peripheral blood. This rearrangement joins TRBV6-1 to TRBJ1-2, with TRBD1 as a possible D gene (6 bases). This TCR derives from a man in his forties or fifties with acute or convalescent COVID-19. CDR3 protein: CASSEGGHGYTF. The CDR3 coding sequence is TGTGCCAGCAGTGAAGGGGGGCACGGCTACACCTTC.